This TCR beta chain was sequenced during a study of preoperative IRX-2 immunotherapy in early breast cancer. Treatment given: preoperative locoregional IRX-2 cytokine immunotherapy. Preoperative locoregional IRX-2 cytokine immunotherapy was tested in the phase Ib source study. Libraries were prepared by immunoSEQ multiplex PCR; TCRdb keeps only in-frame clonotypes and omits some of them. This table has tens of thousands of clones, roughly four fifths appearing once. The sequence derives from a human donor with breast cancer. The input for sequencing was lymph node tissue, taken after IRX-2 immunotherapy.

This CDR3 reads CATSTRTGRVGEQYF. In DNA form, the CDR3 reads TGTGCCACCAGTACCCGGACAGGGCGCGTTGGCGAGCAGTACTTC. J is TRBJ2-7 and V is TRBV15; 8 bases agree with TRBD1. Trimming cost V 6 bases and J 6 bases; bases outside gene matches: 13. CDR1 LNHNV and CDR2 YYDKDF come from the germline V gene (reference sequence). The length of the CDR3 is 15 residues.